Included here is one TCR beta chain sequence, with context. What it binds is unknown. The sample belongs to a study of beta chain features in type 1 diabetes. Across the study: Patients did not differ from healthy donors in age, gender or cell yield.

The investigators reverse transcribed all of the isolated RNA, so they sequenced expressed TCRB transcripts. Measured with immunoSEQ multiplex PCR; TCRdb has only the in-frame clones, and not every one. The sample records hundreds of thousands of clones, over 9.5% being singletons. Cell sorting via CD45RO/CCR7/CD25/CD127/CD95/CD27 was performed to obtain CD4+ naive, central memory, regulatory and stem cell-like memory cells. Study conclusions and caveats: The naive, central memory and Treg TCRB repertoires of patients appeared to be more similar to one another than those of healthy donors. Moderate but significant shortening of TCRB CDR3s was recorded in all four CD4+ subsets from Type 1 diabetes patients.

After removal of 0 bases from V and 5 bases from J, the junction contained 9 bases not matched to a gene. CDR1 is SQVTM and CDR2 is ANQGSEA in the germline V gene. The CDR3 is 16 amino acids. The receptor's source is a young man in good health. The sequencing input was naive CD4+ T cells from blood. J is TRBJ2-5 and V is TRBV29-1; 10 bases fit TRBD1. CDR3 bases: TGCAGCGTTGAAGATTTAGGACAGGGGGGAGGGGAGACCCAGTACTTC. Translated, it gives CSVEDLGQGGGETQYF.